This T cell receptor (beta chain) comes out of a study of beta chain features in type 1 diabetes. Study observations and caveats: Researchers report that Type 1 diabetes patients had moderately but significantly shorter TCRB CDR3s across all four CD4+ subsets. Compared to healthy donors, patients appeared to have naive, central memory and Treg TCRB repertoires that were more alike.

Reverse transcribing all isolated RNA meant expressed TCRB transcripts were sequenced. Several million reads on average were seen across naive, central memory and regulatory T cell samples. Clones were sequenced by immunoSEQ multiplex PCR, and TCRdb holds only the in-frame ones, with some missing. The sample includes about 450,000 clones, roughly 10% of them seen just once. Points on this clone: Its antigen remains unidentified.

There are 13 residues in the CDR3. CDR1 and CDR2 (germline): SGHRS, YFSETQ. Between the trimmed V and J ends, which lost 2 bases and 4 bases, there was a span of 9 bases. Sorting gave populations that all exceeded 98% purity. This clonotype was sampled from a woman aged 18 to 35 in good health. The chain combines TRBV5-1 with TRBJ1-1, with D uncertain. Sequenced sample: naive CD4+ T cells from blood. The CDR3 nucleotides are TGCGCCAGCAGCTTCGGGCCAATCACTGAAGCTTTCTTT. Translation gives CASSFGPITEAFF.